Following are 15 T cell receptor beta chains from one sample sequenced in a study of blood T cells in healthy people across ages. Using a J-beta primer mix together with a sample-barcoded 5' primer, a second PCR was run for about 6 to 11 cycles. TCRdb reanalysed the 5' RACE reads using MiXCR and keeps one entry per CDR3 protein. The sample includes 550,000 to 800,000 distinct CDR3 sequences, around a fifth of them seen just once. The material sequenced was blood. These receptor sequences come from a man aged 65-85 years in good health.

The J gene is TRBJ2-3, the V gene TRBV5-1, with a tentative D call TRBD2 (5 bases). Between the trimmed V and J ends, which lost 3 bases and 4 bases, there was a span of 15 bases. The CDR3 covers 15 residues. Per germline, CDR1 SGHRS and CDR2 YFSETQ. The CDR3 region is CASSWGSGSADTQYF. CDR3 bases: TGCGCCAGCAGCTGGGGTTCGGGGTCGGCAGATACGCAGTATTTT. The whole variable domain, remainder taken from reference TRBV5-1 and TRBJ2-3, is KAGVTQTPRYLIKTRGQQVTLSCSPISGHRSVSWYQQTPGQGLQFLFEYFSETQRNKGNFPGRFSGRQFSNSRSEMNVSTLELGDSALYLCASSWGSGSADTQYFGPGTRLTVL.

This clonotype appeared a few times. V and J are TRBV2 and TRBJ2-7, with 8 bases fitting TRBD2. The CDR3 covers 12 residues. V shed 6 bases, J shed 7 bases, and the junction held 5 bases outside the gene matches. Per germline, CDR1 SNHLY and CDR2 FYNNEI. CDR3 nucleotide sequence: TGTGCCAGCAGGGCGGGAGGAAATGAGCAGTACTTC. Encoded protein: CASRAGGNEQYF.

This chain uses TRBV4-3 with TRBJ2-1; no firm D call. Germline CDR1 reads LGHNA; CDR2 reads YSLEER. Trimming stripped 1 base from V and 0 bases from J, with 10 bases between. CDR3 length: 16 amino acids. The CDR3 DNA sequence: TGCGCCAGCAGCCAAGCCCTTCTAAGCTCCTACAATGAGCAGTTCTTC. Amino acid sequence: CASSQALLSSYNEQFF.

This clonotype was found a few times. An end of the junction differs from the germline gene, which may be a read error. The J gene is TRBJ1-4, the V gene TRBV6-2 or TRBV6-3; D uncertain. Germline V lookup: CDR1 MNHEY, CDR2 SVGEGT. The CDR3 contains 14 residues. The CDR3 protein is CASRPGSLNERLFF. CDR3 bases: TGTGCCAGCAGACCCGGGTCGCTTAATGAAAGACTGTTTTTT.

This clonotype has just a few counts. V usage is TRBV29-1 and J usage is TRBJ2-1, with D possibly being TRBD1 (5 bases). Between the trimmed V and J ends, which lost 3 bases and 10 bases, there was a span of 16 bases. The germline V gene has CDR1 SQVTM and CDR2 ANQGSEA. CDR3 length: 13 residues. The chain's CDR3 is CSVEGLSSREQFF. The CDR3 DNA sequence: TGCAGCGTTGAGGGGCTTAGTTCAAGGGAGCAGTTCTTC.

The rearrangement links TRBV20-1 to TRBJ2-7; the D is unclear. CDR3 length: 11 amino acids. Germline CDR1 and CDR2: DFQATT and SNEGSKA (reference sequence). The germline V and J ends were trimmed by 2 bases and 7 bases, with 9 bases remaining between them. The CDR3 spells CSARNLDEQYF. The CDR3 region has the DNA TGCAGTGCTAGAAATCTAGATGAGCAGTACTTC.

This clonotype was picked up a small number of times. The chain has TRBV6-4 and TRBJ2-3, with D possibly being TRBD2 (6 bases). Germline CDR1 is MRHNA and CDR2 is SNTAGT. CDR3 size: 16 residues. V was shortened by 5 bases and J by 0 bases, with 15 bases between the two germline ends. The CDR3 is CASSLLLASSTDTQYF. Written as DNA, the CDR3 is TGTGCCAGCAGTCTCCTCCTAGCGTCTAGCACAGATACGCAGTATTTT.

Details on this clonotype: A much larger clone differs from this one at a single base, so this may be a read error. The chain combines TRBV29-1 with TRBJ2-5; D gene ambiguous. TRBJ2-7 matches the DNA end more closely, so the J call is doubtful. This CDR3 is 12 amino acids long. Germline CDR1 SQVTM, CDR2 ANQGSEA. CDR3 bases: TGCAGCGTTCAGGACGACTCCTACGAGCAGTACTTC. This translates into CSVQDDSYEQYF.

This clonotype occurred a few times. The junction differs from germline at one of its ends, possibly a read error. CDR3: CATSQDGFYYF. CDR3 DNA: TGTGCCACCAGTCAGGACGGCTTCTACTACTTC. This chain joins TRBV2 and TRBJ2-5; D call uncertain. The V gene's germline CDR1 is SNHLY and CDR2 FYNNEI. This CDR3 region has 11 residues.

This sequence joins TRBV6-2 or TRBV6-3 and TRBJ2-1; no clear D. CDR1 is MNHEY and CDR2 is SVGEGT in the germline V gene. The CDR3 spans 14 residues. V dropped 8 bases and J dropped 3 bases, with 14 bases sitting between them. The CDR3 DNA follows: TGTGCCAGCTCCGGCCCGACTGACTACAATGAGCAGTTCTTC. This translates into CASSGPTDYNEQFF.

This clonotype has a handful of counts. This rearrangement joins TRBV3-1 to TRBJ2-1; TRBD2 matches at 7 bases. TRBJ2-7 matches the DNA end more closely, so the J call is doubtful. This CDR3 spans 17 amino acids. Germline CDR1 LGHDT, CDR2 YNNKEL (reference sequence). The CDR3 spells CASSQGRWEGLPYEQYF. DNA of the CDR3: TGTGCCAGCAGCCAGGGTCGGTGGGAGGGTCTACCCTACGAGCAGTACTTC.

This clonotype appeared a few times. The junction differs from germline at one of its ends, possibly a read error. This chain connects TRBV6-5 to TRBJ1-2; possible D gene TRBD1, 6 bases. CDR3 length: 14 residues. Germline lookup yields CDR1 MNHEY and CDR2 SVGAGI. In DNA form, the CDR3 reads TGTGCCAGCAGTAGCCCACAGGGTGGCTATAGCTACACCTTC. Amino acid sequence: CASSSPQGGYSYTF.

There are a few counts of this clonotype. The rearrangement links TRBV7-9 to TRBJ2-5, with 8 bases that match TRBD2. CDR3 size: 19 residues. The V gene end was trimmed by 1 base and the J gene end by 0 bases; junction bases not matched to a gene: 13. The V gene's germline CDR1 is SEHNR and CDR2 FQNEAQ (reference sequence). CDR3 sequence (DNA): TGTGCCAGCAGCTTAGGTCGGCTAGCGGGCCCACTTAACCAAGAGACCCAGTACTTC. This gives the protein CASSLGRLAGPLNQETQYF.

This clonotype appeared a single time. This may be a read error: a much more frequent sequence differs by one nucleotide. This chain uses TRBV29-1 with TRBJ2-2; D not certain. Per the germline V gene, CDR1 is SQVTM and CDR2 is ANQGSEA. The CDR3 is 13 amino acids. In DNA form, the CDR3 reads TGCAACGTTGAAGTCATGCTCACCGGGGAGCTGTTTTTT. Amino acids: CNVEVMLTGELFF.

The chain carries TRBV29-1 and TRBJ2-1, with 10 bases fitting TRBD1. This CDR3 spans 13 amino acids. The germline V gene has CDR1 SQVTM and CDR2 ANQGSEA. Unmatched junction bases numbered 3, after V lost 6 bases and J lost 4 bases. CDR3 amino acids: CSVTGGLYNEQFF. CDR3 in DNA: TGCAGCGTGACAGGGGGCCTATACAATGAGCAGTTCTTC.